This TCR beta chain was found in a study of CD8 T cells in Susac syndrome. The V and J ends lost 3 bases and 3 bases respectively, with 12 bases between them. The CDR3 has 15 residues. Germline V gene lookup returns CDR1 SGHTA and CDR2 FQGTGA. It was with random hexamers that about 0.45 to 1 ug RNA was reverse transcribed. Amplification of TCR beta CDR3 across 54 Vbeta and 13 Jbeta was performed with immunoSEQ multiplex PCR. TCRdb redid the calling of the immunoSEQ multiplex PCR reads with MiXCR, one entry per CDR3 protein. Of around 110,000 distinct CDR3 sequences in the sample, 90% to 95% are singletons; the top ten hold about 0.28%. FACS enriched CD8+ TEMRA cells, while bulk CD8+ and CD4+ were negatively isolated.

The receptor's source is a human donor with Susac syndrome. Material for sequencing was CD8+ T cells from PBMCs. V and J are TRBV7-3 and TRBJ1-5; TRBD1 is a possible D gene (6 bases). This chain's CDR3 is CASSFGGSNNQPQHF. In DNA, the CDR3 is TGTGCCAGCAGCTTCGGGGGCAGCAACAATCAGCCCCAGCATTTT.